This T cell receptor (beta chain) appears in the sequencing data of a study of T cells in Graves' hyperthyroidism and ophthalmopathy. The CDR3 length is 15 residues. V lost 4 bases and J lost 0, with 14 bases in between. Germline V lookup: CDR1 SGHDT, CDR2 YYEEEE. This clonotype has more than one count but fewer than ten. Amplification targeted TCR beta CDR3 regions from RNA transcripts. The TCR CDR3 first-round RT-PCR relied on the HTBI primer set. MiXCR was run by TCRdb on the multiplex PCR reads, yielding one entry per CDR3 protein. The sample consists of under 550,000 distinct CDR3 sequences, roughly an eighth of them appearing once.

The receptor's source is a young woman with Graves' hyperthyroidism. Sample: blood. V and J are TRBV5-6 and TRBJ2-7; TRBD1 might be the D (5 bases). CDR3 protein: CASSGHRKTSYEQYF. Here the CDR3 DNA reads TGTGCCAGCAGCGGCCACAGGAAGACCTCCTACGAGCAGTACTTC.